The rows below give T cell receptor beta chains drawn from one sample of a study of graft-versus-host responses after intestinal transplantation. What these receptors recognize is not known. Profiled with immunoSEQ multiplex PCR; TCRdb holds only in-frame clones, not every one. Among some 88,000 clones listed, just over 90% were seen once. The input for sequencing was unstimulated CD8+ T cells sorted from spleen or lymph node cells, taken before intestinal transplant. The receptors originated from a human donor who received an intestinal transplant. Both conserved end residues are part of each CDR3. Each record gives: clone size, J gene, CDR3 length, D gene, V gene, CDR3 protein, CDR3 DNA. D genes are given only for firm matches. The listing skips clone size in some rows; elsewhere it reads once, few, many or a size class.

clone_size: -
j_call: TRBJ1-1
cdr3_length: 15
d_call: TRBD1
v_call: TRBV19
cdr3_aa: CASSHPTGGHTEAFF
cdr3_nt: TGTGCCAGTAGCCACCCGACAGGGGGCCACACTGAAGCTTTCTTT

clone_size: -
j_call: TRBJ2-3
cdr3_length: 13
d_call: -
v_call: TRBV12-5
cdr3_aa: CASGFSNTDTQYF
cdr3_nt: TGTGCTAGTGGTTTTAGTAACACAGATACGCAGTATTTT

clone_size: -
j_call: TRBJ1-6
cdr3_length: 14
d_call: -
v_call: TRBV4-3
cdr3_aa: CASSPSGGHSPLHF
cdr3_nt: TGCGCCAGCAGCCCCTCAGGAGGGCATTCACCCCTCCACTTT

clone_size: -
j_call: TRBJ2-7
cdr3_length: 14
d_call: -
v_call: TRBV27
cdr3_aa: CASSSNPTTQEQYF
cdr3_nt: TGTGCCAGCAGTTCCAACCCAACCACACAAGAGCAGTACTTC

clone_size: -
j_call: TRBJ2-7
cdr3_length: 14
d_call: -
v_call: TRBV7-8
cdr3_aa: CASSLFTETYEQYF
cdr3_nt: TGTGCCAGCAGCCTTTTTACGGAGACCTACGAGCAGTACTTC

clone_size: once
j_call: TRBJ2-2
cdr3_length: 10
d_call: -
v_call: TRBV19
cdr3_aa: CASFAGELFF
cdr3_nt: TGTGCCAGTTTCGCCGGGGAGCTGTTTTTT

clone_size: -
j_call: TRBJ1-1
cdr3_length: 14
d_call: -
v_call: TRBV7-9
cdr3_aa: CASSRLAGVTEAFF
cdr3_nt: TGTGCCAGCAGCCGCCTCGCCGGGGTCACTGAAGCTTTCTTT

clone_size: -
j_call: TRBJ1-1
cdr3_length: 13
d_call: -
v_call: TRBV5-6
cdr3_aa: CASSLWGVTEAFF
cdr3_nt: TGTGCCAGCAGCTTGTGGGGAGTCACTGAAGCTTTCTTT

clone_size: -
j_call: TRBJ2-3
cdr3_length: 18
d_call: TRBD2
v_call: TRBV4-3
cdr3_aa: CASSQDPTSGGGTDTQYF
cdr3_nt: TGCGCCAGCAGCCAAGACCCCACTAGCGGGGGGGGCACAGATACGCAGTATTTT

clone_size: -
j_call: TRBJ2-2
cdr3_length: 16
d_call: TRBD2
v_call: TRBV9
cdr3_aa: CASSERTSGDSGELFF
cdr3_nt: TGTGCCAGCAGCGAACGGACTAGCGGGGACTCCGGGGAGCTGTTTTTT

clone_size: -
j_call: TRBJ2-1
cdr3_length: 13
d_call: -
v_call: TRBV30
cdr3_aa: CAWSVHGGNEQFF
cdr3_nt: TGTGCCTGGAGTGTACATGGGGGGAATGAGCAGTTCTTC

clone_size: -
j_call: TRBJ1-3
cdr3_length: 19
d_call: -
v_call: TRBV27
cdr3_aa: CASSLSGIEGGFYGNTIYF
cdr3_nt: TGTGCCAGCAGTTTATCCGGCATTGAGGGAGGCTTTTACGGAAACACCATATATTTT

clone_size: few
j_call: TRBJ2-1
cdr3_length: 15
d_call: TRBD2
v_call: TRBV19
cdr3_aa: CASSVGLAGGNEQFF
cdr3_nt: TGTGCCAGTAGTGTGGGGCTAGCGGGGGGGAATGAGCAGTTCTTC

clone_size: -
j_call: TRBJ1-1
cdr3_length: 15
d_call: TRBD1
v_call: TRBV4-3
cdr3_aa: CASSPNRGLGTEAFF
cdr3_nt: TGCGCCAGCAGCCCAAACAGGGGGCTGGGCACTGAAGCTTTCTTT

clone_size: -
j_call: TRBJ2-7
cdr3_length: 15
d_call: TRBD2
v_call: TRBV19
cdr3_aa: CASSMGSGGSYEQYF
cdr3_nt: TGTGCCAGTAGTATGGGCAGCGGGGGCTCCTACGAGCAGTACTTC

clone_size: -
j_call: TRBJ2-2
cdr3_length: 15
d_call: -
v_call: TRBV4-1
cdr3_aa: CASSQEGREAGELFF
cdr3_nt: TGCGCCAGCAGCCAAGAAGGTAGAGAGGCCGGGGAGCTGTTTTTT

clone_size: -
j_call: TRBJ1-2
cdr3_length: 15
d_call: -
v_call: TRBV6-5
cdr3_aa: CASSYSIGGSHGYTF
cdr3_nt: TGTGCCAGCAGTTACTCGATAGGGGGATCCCATGGCTACACCTTC

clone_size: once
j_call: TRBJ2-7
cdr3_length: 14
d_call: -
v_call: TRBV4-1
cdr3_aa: CASSPVGALYEQYF
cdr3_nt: TGCGCCAGCAGCCCGGTCGGAGCGCTATACGAGCAGTACTTC

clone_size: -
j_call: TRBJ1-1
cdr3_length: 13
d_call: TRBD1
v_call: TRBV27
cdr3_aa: CASSFTGGMQAFF
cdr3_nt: TGTGCCAGCAGTTTTACAGGGGGAATGCAAGCTTTCTTT

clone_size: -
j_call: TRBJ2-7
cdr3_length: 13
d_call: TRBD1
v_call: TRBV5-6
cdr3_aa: CASSRTGSYEQYF
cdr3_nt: TGTGCCAGCAGCCGGACAGGGTCCTACGAGCAGTACTTC

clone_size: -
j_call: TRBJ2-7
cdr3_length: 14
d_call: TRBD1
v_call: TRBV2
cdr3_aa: CASTPGQGNYEQYF
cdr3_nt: TGTGCCAGCACTCCGGGACAGGGCAACTACGAGCAGTACTTC

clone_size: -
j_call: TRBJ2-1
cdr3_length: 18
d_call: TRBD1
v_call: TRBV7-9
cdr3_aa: CASSFVPGQGLGNNEQFF
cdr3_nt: TGTGCCAGCAGCTTCGTCCCGGGACAGGGCCTGGGCAACAATGAGCAGTTCTTC

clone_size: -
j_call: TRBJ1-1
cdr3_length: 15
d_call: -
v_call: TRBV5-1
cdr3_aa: CASSLVGSQNTEAFF
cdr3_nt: TGCGCCAGCAGCTTGGTTGGCAGTCAGAACACTGAAGCTTTCTTT

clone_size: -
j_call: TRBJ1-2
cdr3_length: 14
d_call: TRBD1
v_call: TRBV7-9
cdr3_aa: CASSLAGQGDGYTF
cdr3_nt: TGTGCCAGCAGCTTAGCGGGGCAGGGGGATGGCTACACCTTC